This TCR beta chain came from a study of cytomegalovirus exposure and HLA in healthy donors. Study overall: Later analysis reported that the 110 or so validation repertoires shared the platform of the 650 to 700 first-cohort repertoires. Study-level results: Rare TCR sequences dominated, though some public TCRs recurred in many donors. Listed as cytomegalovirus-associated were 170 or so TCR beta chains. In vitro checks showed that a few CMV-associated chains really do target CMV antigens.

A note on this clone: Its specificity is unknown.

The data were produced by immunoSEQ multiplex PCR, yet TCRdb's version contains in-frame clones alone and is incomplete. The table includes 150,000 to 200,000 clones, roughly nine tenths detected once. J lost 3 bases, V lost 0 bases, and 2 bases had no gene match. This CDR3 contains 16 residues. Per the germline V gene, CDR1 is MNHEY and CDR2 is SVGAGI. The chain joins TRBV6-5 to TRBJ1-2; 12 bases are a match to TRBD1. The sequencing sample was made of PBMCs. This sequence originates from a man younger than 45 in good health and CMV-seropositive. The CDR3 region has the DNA TGTGCCAGCAGTTACTCCGGGACAGGGGGCGACTATGGCTACACCTTC. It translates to CASSYSGTGGDYGYTF.